The source of this T cell receptor (beta chain) is a study of blood T cell repertoires in COVID-19. The table lists this clone with a count of one. Germline CDR1 is SNHLY and CDR2 is FYNNEI. V shed 9 bases and J shed 3 bases, with 20 bases lying between them. The CDR3 consists of 15 residues. Using immunoSEQ multiplex PCR, the repertoire was profiled, and TCRdb retains in-frame clones only, with some absent. Of 150,000 to 200,000 clones detected, about 86% appear once; the ten largest clones hold roughly 8.2%. Sequences were obtained from peripheral blood. The chain has TRBV2 and TRBJ1-2, with D perhaps TRBD1 (5 bases). This TCR was recovered from a man in his sixties with acute or convalescent COVID-19. The CDR3 nucleotides read TGTGCCAGTATCGAAGGAGGGGTCAGGGACTATGGCTACACCTTC. Its translation: CASIEGGVRDYGYTF.